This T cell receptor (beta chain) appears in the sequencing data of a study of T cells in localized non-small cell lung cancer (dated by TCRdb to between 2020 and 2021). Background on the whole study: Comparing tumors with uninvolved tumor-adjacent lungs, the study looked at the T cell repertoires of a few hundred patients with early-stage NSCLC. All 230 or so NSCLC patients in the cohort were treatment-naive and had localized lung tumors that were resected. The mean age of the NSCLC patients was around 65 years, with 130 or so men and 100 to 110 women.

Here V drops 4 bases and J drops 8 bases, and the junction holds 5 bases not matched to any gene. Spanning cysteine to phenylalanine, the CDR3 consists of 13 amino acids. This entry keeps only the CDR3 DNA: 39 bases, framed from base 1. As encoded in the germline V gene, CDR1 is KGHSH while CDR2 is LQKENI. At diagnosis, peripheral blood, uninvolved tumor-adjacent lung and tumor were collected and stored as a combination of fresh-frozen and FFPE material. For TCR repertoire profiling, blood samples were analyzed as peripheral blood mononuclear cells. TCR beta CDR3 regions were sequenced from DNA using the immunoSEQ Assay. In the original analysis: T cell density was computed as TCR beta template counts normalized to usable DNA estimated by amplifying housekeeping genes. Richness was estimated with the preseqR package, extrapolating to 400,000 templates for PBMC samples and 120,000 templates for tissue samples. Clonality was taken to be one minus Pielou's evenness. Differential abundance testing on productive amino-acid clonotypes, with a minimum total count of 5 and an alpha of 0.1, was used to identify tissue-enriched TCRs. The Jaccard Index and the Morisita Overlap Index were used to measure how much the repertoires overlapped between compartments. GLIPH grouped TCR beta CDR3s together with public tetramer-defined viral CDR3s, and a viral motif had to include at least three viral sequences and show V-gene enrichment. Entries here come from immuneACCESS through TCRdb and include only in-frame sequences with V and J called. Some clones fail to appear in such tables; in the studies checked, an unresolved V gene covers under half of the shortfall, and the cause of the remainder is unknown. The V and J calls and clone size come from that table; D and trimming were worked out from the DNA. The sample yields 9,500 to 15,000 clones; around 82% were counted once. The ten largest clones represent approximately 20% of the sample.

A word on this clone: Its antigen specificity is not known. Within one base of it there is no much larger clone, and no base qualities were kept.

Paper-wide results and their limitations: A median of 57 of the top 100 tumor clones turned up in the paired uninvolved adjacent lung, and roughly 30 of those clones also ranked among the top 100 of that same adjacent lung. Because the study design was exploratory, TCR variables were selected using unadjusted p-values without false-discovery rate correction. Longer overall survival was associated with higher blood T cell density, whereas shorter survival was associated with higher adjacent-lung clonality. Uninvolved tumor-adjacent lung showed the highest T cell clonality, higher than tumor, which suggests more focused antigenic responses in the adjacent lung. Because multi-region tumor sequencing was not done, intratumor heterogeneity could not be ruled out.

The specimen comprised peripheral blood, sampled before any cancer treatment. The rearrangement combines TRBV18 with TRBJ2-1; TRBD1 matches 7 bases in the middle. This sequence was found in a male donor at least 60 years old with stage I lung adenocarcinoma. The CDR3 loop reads CASSRQGWDEQFF. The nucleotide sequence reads TGTGCCAGCTCACGACAGGGCTGGGATGAGCAGTTCTTC.